This T cell receptor (beta chain) came from a study of cytomegalovirus exposure and HLA in healthy donors. Notes on the study in general: A later analysis reportedly found that, within productive TCRs, an Asian-associated ancestry cluster had fewer N-insertions than the mean observed across the roughly 730 donors. V- and J-gene trimming in TCR beta was tied to a missense DCLRE1C variant by an analysis performed later. The analysis excluded some indistinguishable V segments, including TRBV6-2 and TRBV6-3.

PCR employed 60 Vbeta and 13 Jbeta primers. Sequencing used immunoSEQ multiplex PCR; TCRdb keeps in-frame clones, though not all of them. The sample shows about 150,000 clones, 60% to 80% of them seen only once. A note on this clone: Its antigen is not known.

With 2 bases clipped from V and 0 bases from J, the junction kept 2 bases outside the gene matches. CDR3 length: 16 residues. Germline loops: CDR1 SGHDT, CDR2 YYEEEE. Specimen: PBMCs. The TCR originated in a man aged 25 to 40 in good health and CMV-seropositive. The chain couples TRBV5-6 to TRBJ1-5, with 10 bases matching TRBD1. Here the CDR3 reads CASSFGTGDSNQPQHF. As DNA, the CDR3 is TGTGCCAGCAGCTTCGGGACAGGGGATAGCAATCAGCCCCAGCATTTT. The variable domain in full, completed from reference TRBV5-6 and TRBJ1-5, reads DAGVTQSPTHLIKTRGQQVTLRCSPKSGHDTVSWYQQALGQGPQFIFQYYEEEERQRGNFPDRFSGHQFPNYSSELNVNALLLGDSALYLCASSFGTGDSNQPQHFGDGTRLSIL.